These T cell receptor beta chains were read from a single sample in a study of cytomegalovirus exposure and HLA in healthy donors. Libraries were prepared by immunoSEQ multiplex PCR; TCRdb keeps only in-frame clonotypes and omits some of them. The sample includes 120,000 or so clones, roughly 86% seen only once; the top ten take about 1.7%. Sequenced: PBMCs. These receptors all stem from a man aged 35 to 55 in good health and CMV-seronegative. The CDR3 runs from the conserved cysteine through the conserved F or W. D genes are given only for firm matches. Rows give clone size only sometimes, using once, few, many, or a class for an expanded clone.

-,-,TRBV11-2,TRBJ2-7,TGTGCCAGCAGCCGGACACCTCTCGAGCAGTACTTC,CASSRTPLEQYF
-,-,TRBV6-5,TRBJ1-1,TGTGCCAGCCTCGTGGGGCGGACCTCGAACACTGAAGCTTTCTTT,CASLVGRTSNTEAFF
-,once,TRBV11-2,TRBJ2-7,TGTGCCAGCAGCCTATGGACTGCGAGCAACGAGCAGTACTTC,CASSLWTASNEQYF
TRBD1,-,TRBV28,TRBJ1-1,TGTGCCAGCAGCCGCGGACAGGTAATGAACACTGAAGCTTTCTTT,CASSRGQVMNTEAFF
-,-,TRBV5-6,TRBJ1-1,TGTGCCAGCAGCTTGTGGCGGAAGAACACTGAAGCTTTCTTT,CASSLWRKNTEAFF
TRBD2,few,TRBV9,TRBJ2-1,TGTGCCAGCAGCGTGTGGGAAGCGGGGGCGAACAATGAGCAGTTCTTC,CASSVWEAGANNEQFF
-,-,TRBV6-5,TRBJ2-1,TGTGCCAGCAGTACAAGAGGGAGCTCCTACAATGAGCAGTTCTTC,CASSTRGSSYNEQFF
-,-,TRBV29-1,TRBJ1-2,TGCAGCGTTGCAGAGGGCGGCTACACCTTC,CSVAEGGYTF
-,-,TRBV11-3,TRBJ2-2,TGTGCCAGCAGCTTACAGGTCTCCTCGAACACCGGGGAGCTGTTTTTT,CASSLQVSSNTGELFF
TRBD1,once,TRBV7-9,TRBJ1-2,TGTGCCAGCAGCTTAGCCGGGACAGGGAGGGGCTACACCTTC,CASSLAGTGRGYTF
-,-,TRBV25-1,TRBJ1-6,TGTGCCAGCTGCGCGGCGTCCTATAATTCACCCCTCCACTTT,CASCAASYNSPLHF
TRBD2,-,TRBV29-1,TRBJ2-7,TGCAGCGTGTGGGGGGGGAGGGGCGACGAGCAGTACTTC,CSVWGGRGDEQYF
-,once,TRBV27,TRBJ1-2,TGTGCCAGCAGACTGCGGGCCCTGACAGGTTGGGAGGGCTACACCTTC,CASRLRALTGWEGYTF
TRBD1,-,TRBV7-2,TRBJ1-5,TGTGCCAGCAGCTTTGGTTCGGGACAGGGGGGCAATCAGCCCCAGCATTTT,CASSFGSGQGGNQPQHF
-,-,TRBV19,TRBJ1-1,TGTGCCGTAAGGGGGAAACTGGGCTTCGCTGAAGCTTTCTTT,CAVRGKLGFAEAFF
-,-,TRBV6-5,TRBJ1-1,TGTGCCAGCAGACAGACAGGCCAGAACACTGAAGCTTTCTTT,CASRQTGQNTEAFF
-,-,TRBV9,TRBJ2-3,TGTGCCAGCAGCGTAGGGTTAGCGGGCACAGATACGCAGTATTTT,CASSVGLAGTDTQYF
-,-,TRBV6-5,TRBJ2-5,TGTGCCAGCAGTTACTCGCCGGTGGCGGCGACCCAGTACTTC,CASSYSPVAATQYF
-,-,TRBV2,TRBJ1-1,TGTGCCAGTACCGGGGGAACTGAAGCTTTCTTT,CASTGGTEAFF
TRBD1,-,TRBV29-1,TRBJ1-1,TGCAGCGTTAAAGGGACAGGGGGGAGAAGCACTGAAGCTTTCTTT,CSVKGTGGRSTEAFF
TRBD1,once,TRBV6-1,TRBJ1-2,TGTGCCAACTATCCGGGACAGGGGTATGGCTACACCTTC,CANYPGQGYGYTF
-,-,TRBV6-1,TRBJ2-5,TGTGCCAGCAGGGAACGAGGAAATGGGGAGACCCAGTACTTC,CASRERGNGETQYF
-,-,TRBV4-1,TRBJ1-1,TGCGCCAGCAGCCAAGATTTATATGCGTGGACTGAAGCTTTCTTT,CASSQDLYAWTEAFF
TRBD1,once,TRBV7-9,TRBJ1-2,TGTGCCAGCAGCTTAGCGCGTTGGACAGGGTTTGGCTACACCTTC,CASSLARWTGFGYTF
-,-,TRBV27,TRBJ2-6,TGTGCCAGCACAGGGGGGCGTTGGGCTGGGGCCAACGTCCTGACTTTC,CASTGGRWAGANVLTF
-,-,TRBV2,TRBJ2-3,TGTGCCAGCAGTGAAACTACCGCGACTACAGATACGCAGTATTTT,CASSETTATTDTQYF
-,few,TRBV5-5,TRBJ2-1,TGTGCCAGCAGCCCCCCTGGGGGGTGGTTGCAGTTCTTC,CASSPPGGWLQFF
-,-,TRBV9,TRBJ1-1,TGTGCCAGCAGCGCCGGGGGGGCCCTGAACACTGAAGCTTTCTTT,CASSAGGALNTEAFF